A selection of T cell receptor beta chains follows, all from one sample in a study of Ad26.COV2.S vaccination and SARS-CoV-2 variants. The protocol was immunoSEQ multiplex PCR, while the TCRdb copy is restricted to in-frame clones and leaves out a portion. The data contain fewer than 400,000 clones, 90% of them singletons. This sample comprised peripheral blood, obtained in a trial of Ad26.COV2.S vaccine versus placebo. Receptors were obtained from a person aged 18-65 years who received the Ad26.COV2.S COVID-19 vaccine or a placebo. Both conserved end residues are part of each CDR3. D genes are given only for firm matches. Not all rows give a size; the values are once, few, many and, for expanded clones, a class.

D gene,clone size,V gene,J gene,CDR3 protein,CDR3 DNA
-,-,TRBV25-1,TRBJ2-3,CASREAISTDTQYF,TGTGCCAGCAGGGAGGCGATCAGCACAGATACGCAGTATTTT
TRBD1,-,TRBV6-2/TRBV6-3,TRBJ2-5,CASSSGQNSQETQYF,TGTGCCAGCAGCTCGGGACAGAATTCCCAAGAGACCCAGTACTTC
TRBD1,-,TRBV3-1/TRBV3-2,TRBJ1-5,CASSPGGYSQPQHF,TGTGCCAGCAGCCCAGGGGGCTATAGTCAGCCCCAGCATTTT
TRBD2,-,TRBV27,TRBJ2-5,CASSLFSGSLQETQYF,TGTGCCAGCAGTTTATTTAGCGGGAGTTTGCAAGAGACCCAGTACTTC
-,-,TRBV30,TRBJ1-1,CAWSWGLSMNTEAFF,TGTGCCTGGAGTTGGGGGCTAAGCATGAACACTGAAGCTTTCTTT
TRBD2,-,TRBV5-1,TRBJ2-3,CASSLLAGSTDTQYF,TGCGCCAGCAGCTTACTAGCGGGATCCACAGATACGCAGTATTTT
-,-,TRBV30,TRBJ1-2,CAWSGAGDGYTF,TGTGCCTGGAGTGGAGCAGGGGATGGCTACACCTTC
-,-,TRBV19,TRBJ1-2,CASSGTSPRIGGYTF,TGTGCCAGTAGCGGGACTTCGCCAAGGATCGGAGGCTACACCTTC
TRBD1,-,TRBV12-3/TRBV12-4,TRBJ1-1,CASSSGTGVLAFF,TGTGCCAGCAGCTCCGGGACAGGGGTCTTAGCTTTCTTT
-,-,TRBV19,TRBJ1-1,CASSPQGWGTEAFF,TGTGCCAGTAGTCCCCAGGGGTGGGGCACTGAAGCTTTCTTT
-,-,TRBV6-1,TRBJ1-4,CASSEQGGGEDEKLFF,TGTGCCAGCAGTGAGCAGGGAGGCGGGGAAGATGAAAAACTGTTTTTT
-,few,TRBV11-2,TRBJ1-6,CASSPQIPRSPLHF,TGTGCCAGCAGCCCACAGATACCCAGGTCACCCCTCCACTTT
-,-,TRBV14,TRBJ2-1,CASSLGGTYNEQFF,TGTGCCAGCAGCCTTGGGGGGACCTACAATGAGCAGTTCTTC
-,-,TRBV4-2,TRBJ2-5,CASSQGQVLGGLTFQETQYF,TGTGCCAGCAGCCAAGGGCAAGTACTCGGAGGGTTAACCTTCCAAGAGACCCAGTACTTC
TRBD1,-,TRBV9,TRBJ2-7,CASSVGQGAYYEQYF,TGTGCCAGCAGCGTGGGACAGGGGGCTTACTACGAGCAGTACTTC
-,-,TRBV7-3,TRBJ2-1,CASLKGRDSYNEQFF,TGTGCCAGCCTCAAGGGGCGGGATTCCTACAATGAGCAGTTCTTC
-,-,TRBV11-1,TRBJ2-2,CASSLYPGELFF,TGTGCCAGCAGCTTATATCCCGGGGAGCTGTTTTTT
-,-,TRBV10-3,TRBJ2-1,CAISDRVSKFF,TGTGCCATCAGTGACAGGGTTTCCAAGTTCTTC
-,-,TRBV6-5,TRBJ2-3,CASSYEGVDTDTQYF,TGTGCCAGCAGTTACGAGGGGGTGGACACAGATACGCAGTATTTT
TRBD1,-,TRBV9,TRBJ1-1,CASSVGGTGPPPIF,TGTGCCAGCAGCGTAGGGGGGACAGGGCCCCCCCCAATCTTT
-,-,TRBV11-3,TRBJ2-3,CASSRWRRALRTDTQYF,TGTGCCAGCAGCCGTTGGAGGCGGGCCCTGAGGACAGATACGCAGTATTTT
-,-,TRBV5-1,TRBJ2-5,CASSLQEETQYF,TGCGCCAGCAGCTTGCAAGAAGAGACCCAGTACTTC
-,-,TRBV18,TRBJ1-4,CASSPTIGGNEKLFF,TGTGCCAGCTCACCTACTATTGGGGGCAATGAAAAACTGTTTTTT
-,-,TRBV7-3,TRBJ2-1,CASSLGRDNEQFF,TGTGCCAGCAGCTTAGGCAGAGACAATGAGCAGTTCTTC
-,-,TRBV7-9,TRBJ1-2,CASTIEGLWFYGYTF,TGTGCCAGCACCATCGAGGGTTTGTGGTTCTATGGCTACACCTTC
-,-,TRBV5-1,TRBJ1-1,CASSFMDRSGNTEAFF,TGCGCCAGCAGCTTTATGGACCGCTCAGGAAACACTGAAGCTTTCTTT
-,-,TRBV28,TRBJ1-5,CASSLIRGDRQPQHF,TGTGCCAGCAGTTTAATAAGAGGGGATCGTCAGCCCCAGCATTTT
-,-,TRBV6-2/TRBV6-3,TRBJ1-2,CASSSPGQALLYGYTF,TGTGCCAGCAGTTCCCCCGGTCAGGCACTACTCTATGGCTACACCTTC
TRBD2,-,TRBV20-1,TRBJ2-2,CSASAGLAGGPLAGELFF,TGCAGTGCTAGTGCGGGACTAGCGGGAGGGCCGTTAGCCGGGGAGCTGTTTTTT
TRBD2,-,TRBV18,TRBJ2-2,CASSPISGGQTGELFF,TGTGCCAGCTCACCTATAAGCGGGGGTCAAACCGGGGAGCTGTTTTTT
TRBD1,-,TRBV7-2,TRBJ1-1,CASSSPRTGVGVNTEAFF,TGTGCCAGCAGCTCACCTCGAACAGGGGTTGGAGTGAACACTGAAGCTTTCTTT
-,-,TRBV6-6,TRBJ1-2,CASSNYKGADYGYTF,TGTGCCAGCAGTAACTATAAGGGCGCTGACTATGGCTACACCTTC
-,-,TRBV27,TRBJ1-1,CASSREKGAVTSNTEAFF,TGTGCCAGCAGTAGGGAGAAAGGGGCAGTTACCTCGAACACTGAAGCTTTCTTT
TRBD2,-,TRBV30,TRBJ2-1,CAWSEIAGGLEQFF,TGTGCCTGGAGTGAGATAGCGGGAGGGCTCGAGCAGTTCTTC
-,-,TRBV5-6,TRBJ2-2,CASSLVVGGLEELFF,TGTGCCAGCAGCTTGGTCGTCGGTGGGCTCGAGGAGCTGTTTTTT
-,-,TRBV6-5,TRBJ1-1,CASSPDSAPNTEAFF,TGTGCCAGCAGTCCTGACAGTGCCCCGAACACTGAAGCTTTCTTT
-,few,TRBV30,TRBJ1-1,CAWRSGWGEAFF,TGTGCCTGGAGGTCAGGGTGGGGTGAAGCTTTCTTT
TRBD1,-,TRBV9,TRBJ1-1,CASSPTGYQNTEAFF,TGTGCCAGCAGCCCGACAGGGTATCAGAACACTGAAGCTTTCTTT
TRBD1,once,TRBV5-4,TRBJ2-3,CAGEKGGVGTDTQYF,TGTGCCGGAGAAAAAGGGGGCGTCGGCACAGATACGCAGTATTTT
TRBD1,-,TRBV15,TRBJ2-7,CATSRDLQGQREQYF,TGTGCCACCAGCAGAGATCTACAGGGACAGCGCGAGCAGTACTTC
TRBD1,-,TRBV27,TRBJ1-1,CASIQGARGNTEAFF,TGTGCCAGCATTCAGGGGGCTAGGGGGAACACTGAAGCTTTCTTT
-,-,TRBV6-6,TRBJ1-1,CASGPTRKAFF,TGTGCCAGCGGACCGACGAGGAAAGCTTTCTTT
-,-,TRBV5-1,TRBJ1-1,CASSWVPDTEAFF,TGCGCCAGCAGCTGGGTCCCCGACACTGAAGCTTTCTTT
-,-,TRBV9,TRBJ2-2,CASSVENSGELFF,TGTGCCAGCAGCGTAGAGAATAGCGGGGAGCTGTTTTTT
-,-,TRBV5-6,TRBJ2-1,CASSLDFEQFF,TGTGCCAGCAGCTTGGATTTTGAGCAGTTCTTC
TRBD2,-,TRBV20-1,TRBJ2-1,CSASSSGRAQSDEQFF,TGCAGTGCTAGTTCTAGCGGGAGGGCCCAAAGTGATGAGCAGTTCTTC
-,-,TRBV5-6,TRBJ1-3,CASSSLTDSGNTIYF,TGTGCCAGCAGCTCGCTGACAGACTCTGGAAACACCATATATTTT
TRBD1,-,TRBV7-2,TRBJ1-2,CASSQTAGGTGGVYGYTF,TGTGCCAGCAGCCAGACAGCGGGCGGGACAGGGGGGGTCTATGGCTACACCTTC
-,-,TRBV18,TRBJ2-4,CASSPPMEHIQYF,TGTGCCAGCTCACCACCGATGGAGCACATTCAGTACTTC
TRBD2,-,TRBV13,TRBJ2-3,CASSLFFGTSGENASTDTQYF,TGTGCCAGCAGCTTATTTTTCGGGACTAGCGGGGAGAATGCTAGCACAGATACGCAGTATTTT
-,few,TRBV30,TRBJ1-2,CAGTVSGYGYTF,TGTGCCGGCACAGTGTCGGGCTATGGCTACACCTTC
-,-,TRBV5-6,TRBJ1-1,CASSTRNTEAFF,TGTGCCAGCAGTACCAGAAACACTGAAGCTTTCTTT
-,-,TRBV3-1/TRBV3-2,TRBJ2-5,CASSQDIHRQETQYF,TGTGCCAGCAGCCAAGATATACATCGCCAAGAGACCCAGTACTTC
TRBD1,-,TRBV5-6,TRBJ1-4,CASSSVPGQGTNEKLFF,TGTGCCAGCAGCTCCGTCCCGGGACAGGGAACTAATGAAAAACTGTTTTTT
TRBD1,-,TRBV5-4,TRBJ1-2,CASSFLNSGGGYGYTF,TGTGCCAGCAGCTTCCTAAATTCAGGGGGGGGCTATGGCTACACCTTC